This is a list of T cell receptor beta chains from one sample in a study of blood T cell repertoires in COVID-19. Here immunoSEQ multiplex PCR was the method, and the copy in TCRdb shows in-frame clones only, minus some. The sample carries 190,000 or so clones, around 85% recorded once. Sequenced: peripheral blood. These receptors were taken from a woman aged 80 or older with acute or convalescent COVID-19. Each CDR3 is given with its conserved first and last residue. The order of the fields is D gene, V gene, J gene, clone size, CDR3 protein, CDR3 DNA. D genes are given only for firm matches. Clone size is stated in some rows and not others, as once, few, many or a class when expanded.

D: .; V: TRBV15; J: TRBJ1-2; size: .; CDR3: CATSAMDTNYGYTF; DNA: TGTGCCACCAGCGCAATGGACACTAACTATGGCTACACCTTC
D: .; V: TRBV19; J: TRBJ1-4; size: .; CDR3: CASTTGGATNEKLFF; DNA: TGTGCCAGTACCACGGGGGGGGCAACTAATGAAAAACTGTTTTTT
D: TRBD2; V: TRBV27; J: TRBJ2-5; size: .; CDR3: CASSPGTSGRVKTQYF; DNA: TGTGCCAGCAGTCCTGGGACTAGCGGGAGGGTAAAGACCCAGTACTTC
D: TRBD2; V: TRBV9; J: TRBJ2-5; size: .; CDR3: CASSVDSGSFRETQYF; DNA: TGTGCCAGCAGCGTAGATAGCGGGAGTTTTCGAGAGACCCAGTACTTC
D: TRBD2; V: TRBV4-3; J: TRBJ2-5; size: .; CDR3: CASSQGGRGGQETQYF; DNA: TGCGCCAGCAGCCAAGGTGGGCGGGGGGGTCAAGAGACCCAGTACTTC
D: TRBD1; V: TRBV4-1; J: TRBJ1-2; size: .; CDR3: CASSWEGQGVDYGYTF; DNA: TGCGCCAGCAGCTGGGAGGGACAGGGGGTGGACTATGGCTACACCTTC
D: TRBD1; V: TRBV10-2; J: TRBJ1-2; size: .; CDR3: CASSEIMRQGRDYGYTF; DNA: TGCGCCAGCAGTGAAATCATGAGACAGGGGAGGGACTATGGCTACACCTTC
D: .; V: TRBV13; J: TRBJ1-4; size: .; CDR3: CASSFDRGKLFF; DNA: TGTGCCAGCAGCTTTGACAGAGGAAAACTGTTTTTT
D: TRBD1; V: TRBV9; J: TRBJ1-1; size: .; CDR3: CASSVASQGAADTEAFF; DNA: TGTGCCAGCAGCGTAGCTAGCCAGGGGGCGGCGGACACTGAAGCTTTCTTT
D: .; V: TRBV24-1; J: TRBJ2-7; size: .; CDR3: CATSDSGTRIYEQYF; DNA: TGTGCCACCAGTGATTCAGGGACACGGATCTACGAGCAGTACTTC
D: TRBD2; V: TRBV11-3; J: TRBJ2-1; size: .; CDR3: CASSLGGGASDEQFF; DNA: TGTGCCAGCAGCTTAGGCGGGGGGGCCTCGGATGAGCAGTTCTTC
D: .; V: TRBV19; J: TRBJ1-6; size: .; CDR3: CASSTTVDGDSPLHF; DNA: TGTGCCAGTAGTACCACAGTAGACGGGGATTCACCCCTCCACTTT
D: .; V: TRBV7-2; J: TRBJ2-2; size: .; CDR3: CASSLKLTGELFF; DNA: TGTGCCAGCAGCTTAAAGCTAACCGGGGAGCTGTTTTTT
D: .; V: TRBV9; J: TRBJ1-1; size: .; CDR3: CASSRDTEAFF; DNA: TGTGCCAGCAGCCGAGATACTGAAGCTTTCTTT
D: TRBD2; V: TRBV7-7; J: TRBJ2-2; size: .; CDR3: CASSRGLAGGPDTGELFF; DNA: TGTGCCAGCAGCCGTGGACTAGCGGGAGGGCCGGACACCGGGGAGCTGTTTTTT
D: .; V: TRBV18; J: TRBJ2-7; size: few; CDR3: CASSPGLAYEQYF; DNA: TGTGCCAGCTCCCCCGGGTTAGCCTACGAGCAGTACTTC
D: TRBD1; V: TRBV18; J: TRBJ1-5; size: .; CDR3: CASSPPSGGGQPQHF; DNA: TGTGCCAGCTCACCACCGTCAGGGGGCGGGCAGCCCCAGCATTTT
D: .; V: TRBV9; J: TRBJ2-5; size: .; CDR3: CASSPPAGGQETQYF; DNA: TGTGCCAGCAGCCCGCCGGCCGGGGGGCAGGAGACCCAGTACTTC
D: .; V: TRBV2; J: TRBJ1-1; size: once; CDR3: CASGGQWGTEAFF; DNA: TGTGCCAGCGGCGGGCAATGGGGCACTGAAGCTTTCTTT
D: TRBD2; V: TRBV5-4; J: TRBJ2-7; size: .; CDR3: CASSSGLAGYEQYF; DNA: TGTGCCAGCAGCTCCGGACTAGCGGGGTACGAGCAGTACTTC
D: .; V: TRBV7-9; J: TRBJ1-2; size: .; CDR3: CASSLGGRNYGYTF; DNA: TGTGCCAGCAGCTTAGGTGGCAGGAACTATGGCTACACCTTC
D: .; V: TRBV6-4; J: TRBJ2-3; size: .; CDR3: CASSDSSSTDTQYF; DNA: TGTGCCAGCAGTGACTCCAGTAGCACAGATACGCAGTATTTT
D: .; V: TRBV6-1; J: TRBJ2-5; size: .; CDR3: CASSEARVMGTQYF; DNA: TGTGCCAGCAGTGAAGCCCGGGTGATGGGGACCCAGTACTTC
D: TRBD1; V: TRBV5-4; J: TRBJ1-2; size: few; CDR3: CASSHPGQGIRYGYTF; DNA: TGTGCCAGCAGCCACCCGGGACAGGGGATCCGATATGGCTACACCTTC
D: TRBD2; V: TRBV7-2; J: TRBJ2-1; size: .; CDR3: CASSLTSGEYNEQFF; DNA: TGTGCCAGCAGCTTGACTAGCGGGGAATACAATGAGCAGTTCTTC
D: TRBD1; V: TRBV5-6; J: TRBJ2-1; size: .; CDR3: CASSLGPSGTGGNEQFF; DNA: TGTGCCAGCAGCTTGGGGCCTAGCGGGACAGGGGGAAATGAGCAGTTCTTC
D: .; V: TRBV15; J: TRBJ2-5; size: .; CDR3: CATSRESVPGETQYF; DNA: TGTGCCACCAGCAGAGAGAGTGTACCGGGGGAGACCCAGTACTTC
D: TRBD2; V: TRBV4-2; J: TRBJ2-7; size: .; CDR3: CASSQGLGLAETYEQYF; DNA: TGTGCCAGCAGCCAAGGACTAGGACTAGCGGAAACCTACGAGCAGTACTTC
D: .; V: TRBV9; J: TRBJ1-6; size: .; CDR3: CASSVGTWDNSPLHF; DNA: TGTGCCAGCAGCGTAGGGACTTGGGATAATTCACCCCTCCACTTT
D: TRBD2; V: TRBV19; J: TRBJ2-4; size: .; CDR3: CASSTWRGGSENIQYF; DNA: TGTGCCAGTAGTACTTGGCGGGGGGGCTCGGAAAACATTCAGTACTTC
D: .; V: TRBV5-1; J: TRBJ2-7; size: .; CDR3: CASSRGSPGEQYF; DNA: TGCGCCAGCAGCAGGGGGAGCCCGGGGGAGCAGTACTTC
D: TRBD1; V: TRBV6-5; J: TRBJ1-2; size: .; CDR3: CASSKETGGPYGYTF; DNA: TGTGCCAGCAGCAAGGAGACAGGGGGTCCCTATGGCTACACCTTC
D: TRBD1; V: TRBV12-3/TRBV12-4; J: TRBJ1-2; size: once; CDR3: CASSPGTGSGYTF; DNA: TGTGCCAGCAGTCCCGGGACAGGGAGCGGCTACACCTTC
D: TRBD1; V: TRBV5-4; J: TRBJ1-2; size: once; CDR3: CASSLIDRDYGYTF; DNA: TGTGCCAGCAGCTTGATCGACAGGGACTATGGCTACACCTTC
D: TRBD1; V: TRBV5-1; J: TRBJ1-2; size: .; CDR3: CASSLDRDSGYTF; DNA: TGCGCCAGCAGCTTAGACAGGGATTCTGGCTACACCTTC
D: .; V: TRBV3-1/TRBV3-2; J: TRBJ1-2; size: .; CDR3: CASSQRGGTSNYGYTF; DNA: TGTGCCAGCAGCCAAAGGGGAGGGACCTCTAACTATGGCTACACCTTC
D: TRBD2; V: TRBV10-3; J: TRBJ2-7; size: .; CDR3: CAISEVQREGLLQYF; DNA: TGTGCCATCAGTGAGGTCCAGCGGGAGGGCCTACTGCAGTACTTC
D: .; V: TRBV18; J: TRBJ1-2; size: .; CDR3: CASSPKVEVSGYGYTF; DNA: TGTGCCAGCTCACCAAAGGTAGAGGTCTCAGGGTATGGCTACACCTTC
D: TRBD2; V: TRBV5-1; J: TRBJ2-1; size: .; CDR3: CASSLRLAGDEQFF; DNA: TGCGCCAGCAGCTTACGATTAGCGGGAGATGAGCAGTTCTTC
D: .; V: TRBV12-5; J: TRBJ1-5; size: .; CDR3: CASGLVLGQGWNQPQHF; DNA: TGTGCTAGTGGTTTGGTACTCGGGCAGGGGTGGAATCAGCCCCAGCATTTT
D: TRBD1; V: TRBV7-6; J: TRBJ2-3; size: once; CDR3: CAGGQGPFSTDTQYF; DNA: TGTGCCGGGGGACAGGGACCCTTTAGCACAGATACGCAGTATTTT
D: TRBD1; V: TRBV7-3; J: TRBJ1-3; size: few; CDR3: CASSIGQGTGNTIYF; DNA: TGTGCCAGCAGCATCGGACAGGGCACAGGAAACACCATATATTTT
D: TRBD1; V: TRBV11-3; J: TRBJ1-1; size: few; CDR3: CASSTGQGTEAFF; DNA: TGTGCCAGCAGCACAGGACAGGGCACTGAAGCTTTCTTT
D: .; V: TRBV2; J: TRBJ1-2; size: few; CDR3: CASSEDRPRGYGYTF; DNA: TGTGCCAGCAGTGAAGACCGGCCCCGGGGCTATGGCTACACCTTC
D: .; V: TRBV27; J: TRBJ1-2; size: .; CDR3: CASSLSGGLYGYTF; DNA: TGTGCCAGCAGTTTATCGGGCGGGTTATATGGCTACACCTTC
D: .; V: TRBV7-2; J: TRBJ2-2; size: .; CDR3: CASSLASTNTGELFF; DNA: TGTGCCAGCAGCTTAGCGAGTACGAACACCGGGGAGCTGTTTTTT
D: .; V: TRBV7-9; J: TRBJ2-1; size: .; CDR3: CASSLGRRGIYNEQFF; DNA: TGTGCCAGCAGCTTGGGGAGGCGGGGTATCTACAATGAGCAGTTCTTC
D: TRBD1; V: TRBV7-2; J: TRBJ1-5; size: .; CDR3: CASGGRDQPQHF; DNA: TGTGCCTCAGGGGGCAGGGATCAGCCCCAGCATTTT
D: .; V: TRBV3-1/TRBV3-2; J: TRBJ1-3; size: .; CDR3: CASSQEAPGNTIYF; DNA: TGTGCCAGCAGCCAAGAGGCTCCTGGAAACACCATATATTTT
D: TRBD2; V: TRBV5-4; J: TRBJ2-5; size: once; CDR3: CASSSGLAGSIQYF; DNA: TGTGCCAGCAGCTCCGGACTAGCGGGCTCCATCCAGTACTTC
D: TRBD1; V: TRBV7-2; J: TRBJ1-1; size: .; CDR3: CASSFTGVTEAFF; DNA: TGTGCCAGCAGTTTCACAGGGGTTACTGAAGCTTTCTTT
D: .; V: TRBV9; J: TRBJ2-7; size: .; CDR3: CASSAAGLTYEQYF; DNA: TGTGCCAGCAGCGCTGCGGGACTCACCTACGAGCAGTACTTC
D: TRBD1; V: TRBV6-2/TRBV6-3; J: TRBJ1-2; size: .; CDR3: CASSRTGTNYGYTF; DNA: TGTGCCAGCAGCCGGACAGGGACTAACTATGGCTACACCTTC
D: .; V: TRBV30; J: TRBJ2-7; size: .; CDR3: CAWTSASRQYF; DNA: TGTGCCTGGACCTCAGCGTCCCGGCAGTACTTC
D: TRBD1; V: TRBV11-2; J: TRBJ2-3; size: .; CDR3: CASSSTGGTDTQYF; DNA: TGTGCCAGCAGCTCGACAGGGGGCACAGATACGCAGTATTTT
D: TRBD1; V: TRBV12-3/TRBV12-4; J: TRBJ1-5; size: .; CDR3: CASRRTGSQPQHF; DNA: TGTGCCAGCAGGAGGACAGGGAGCCAGCCCCAGCATTTT
D: TRBD1; V: TRBV2; J: TRBJ1-5; size: .; CDR3: CASMREDRGQPQHF; DNA: TGTGCCAGCATGCGGGAAGACAGGGGGCAGCCCCAGCATTTT
D: .; V: TRBV2; J: TRBJ1-5; size: once; CDR3: CASSGGGGNQPQHF; DNA: TGTGCCAGCAGTGGGGGAGGGGGCAATCAGCCCCAGCATTTT
D: .; V: TRBV7-9; J: TRBJ2-2; size: .; CDR3: CASTSGGATGLFF; DNA: TGTGCCAGCACCTCCGGAGGCGCCACGGGGCTGTTTTTT